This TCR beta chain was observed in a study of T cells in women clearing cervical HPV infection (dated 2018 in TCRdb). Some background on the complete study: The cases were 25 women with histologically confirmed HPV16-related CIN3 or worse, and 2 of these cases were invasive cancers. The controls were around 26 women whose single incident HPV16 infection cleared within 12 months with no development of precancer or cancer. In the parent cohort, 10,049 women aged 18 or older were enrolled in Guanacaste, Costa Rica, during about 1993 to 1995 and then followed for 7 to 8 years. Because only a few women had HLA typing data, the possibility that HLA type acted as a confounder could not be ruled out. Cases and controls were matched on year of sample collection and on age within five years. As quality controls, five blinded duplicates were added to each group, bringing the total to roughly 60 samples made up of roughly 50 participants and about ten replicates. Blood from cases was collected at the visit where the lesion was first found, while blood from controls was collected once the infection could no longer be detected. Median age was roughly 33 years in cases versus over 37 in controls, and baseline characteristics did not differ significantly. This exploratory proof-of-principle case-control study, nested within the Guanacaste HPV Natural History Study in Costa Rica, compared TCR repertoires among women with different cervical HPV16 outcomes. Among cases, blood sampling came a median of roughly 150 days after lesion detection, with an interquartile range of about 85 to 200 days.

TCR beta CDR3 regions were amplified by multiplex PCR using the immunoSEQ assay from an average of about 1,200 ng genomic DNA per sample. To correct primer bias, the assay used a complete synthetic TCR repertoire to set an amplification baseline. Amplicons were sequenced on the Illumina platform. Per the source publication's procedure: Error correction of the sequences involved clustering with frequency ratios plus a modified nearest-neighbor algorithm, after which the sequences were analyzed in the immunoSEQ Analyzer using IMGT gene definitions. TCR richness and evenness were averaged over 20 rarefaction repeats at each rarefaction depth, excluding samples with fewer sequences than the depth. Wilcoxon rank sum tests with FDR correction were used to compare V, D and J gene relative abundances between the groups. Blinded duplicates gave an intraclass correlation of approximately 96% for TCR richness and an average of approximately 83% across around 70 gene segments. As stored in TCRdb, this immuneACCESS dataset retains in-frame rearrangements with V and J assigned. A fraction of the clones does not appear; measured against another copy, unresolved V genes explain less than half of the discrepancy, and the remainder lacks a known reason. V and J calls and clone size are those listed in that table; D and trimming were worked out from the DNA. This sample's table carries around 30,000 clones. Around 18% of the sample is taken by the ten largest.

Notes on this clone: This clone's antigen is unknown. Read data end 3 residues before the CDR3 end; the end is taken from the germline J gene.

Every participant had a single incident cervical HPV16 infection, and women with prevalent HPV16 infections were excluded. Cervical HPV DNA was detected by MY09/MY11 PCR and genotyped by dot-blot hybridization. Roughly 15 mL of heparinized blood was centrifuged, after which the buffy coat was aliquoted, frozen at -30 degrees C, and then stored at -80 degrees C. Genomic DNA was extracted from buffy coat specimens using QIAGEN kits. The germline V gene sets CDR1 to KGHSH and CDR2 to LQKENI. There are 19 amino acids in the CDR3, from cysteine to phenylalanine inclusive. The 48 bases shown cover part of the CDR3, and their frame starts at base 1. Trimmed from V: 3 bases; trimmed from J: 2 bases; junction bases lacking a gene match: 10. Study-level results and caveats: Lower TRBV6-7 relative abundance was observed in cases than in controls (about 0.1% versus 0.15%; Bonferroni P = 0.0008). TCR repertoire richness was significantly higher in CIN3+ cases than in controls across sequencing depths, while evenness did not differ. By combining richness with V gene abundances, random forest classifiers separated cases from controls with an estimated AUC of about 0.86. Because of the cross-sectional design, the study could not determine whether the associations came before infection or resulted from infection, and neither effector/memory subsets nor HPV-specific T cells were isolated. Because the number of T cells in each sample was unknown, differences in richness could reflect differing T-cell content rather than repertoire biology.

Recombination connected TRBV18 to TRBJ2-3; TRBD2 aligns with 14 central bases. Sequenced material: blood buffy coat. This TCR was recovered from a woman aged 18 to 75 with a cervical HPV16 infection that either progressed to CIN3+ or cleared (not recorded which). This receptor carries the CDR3 CASSPSLGLAGGLTDTQYF. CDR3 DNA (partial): TGTGCCAGCTCACCCTCCCTCGGACTAGCGGGAGGTCTCACAGATACG.